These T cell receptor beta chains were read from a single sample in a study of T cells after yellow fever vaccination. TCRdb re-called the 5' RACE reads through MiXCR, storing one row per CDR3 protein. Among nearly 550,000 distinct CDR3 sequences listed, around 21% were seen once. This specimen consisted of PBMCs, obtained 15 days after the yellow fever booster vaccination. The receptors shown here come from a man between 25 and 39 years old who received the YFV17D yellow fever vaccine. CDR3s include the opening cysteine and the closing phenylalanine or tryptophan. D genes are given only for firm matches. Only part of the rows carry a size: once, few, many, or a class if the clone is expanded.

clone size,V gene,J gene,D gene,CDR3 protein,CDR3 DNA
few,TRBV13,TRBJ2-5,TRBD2,CASSFPGGRLEETQYF,TGTGCCAGCAGCTTCCCTGGCGGGAGGTTGGAAGAGACCCAGTACTTC
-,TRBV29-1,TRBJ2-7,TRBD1,CSVVFGTAGTYEQYF,TGCAGCGTTGTATTCGGGACAGCCGGCACCTACGAGCAGTACTTC
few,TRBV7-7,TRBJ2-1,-,CASSLLPGSDEQFF,TGTGCTAGCAGCTTACTCCCGGGATCGGATGAGCAGTTCTTC
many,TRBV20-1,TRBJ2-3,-,CSARDWTDTQYF,TGCAGTGCTAGAGATTGGACAGATACGCAGTATTTT
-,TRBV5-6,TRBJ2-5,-,CASSPPSAGKTQYF,TGTGCCAGCAGCCCCCCCAGCGCCGGGAAGACCCAGTACTTC
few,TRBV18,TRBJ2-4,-,CASSPRAGTPNIQYF,TGTGCCAGCTCACCACGAGCAGGGACCCCAAACATTCAGTACTTC
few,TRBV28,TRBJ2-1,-,CASSPPGGASYNEQFF,TGTGCCAGCAGCCCACCAGGGGGGGCCTCCTACAATGAGCAGTTCTTC
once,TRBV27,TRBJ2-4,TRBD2,CASSFLAGEGRMYF,TGTGCCAGCAGTTTTCTAGCGGGAGAAGGACGCATGTACTTC
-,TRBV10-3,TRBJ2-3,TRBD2,CATRSGSADTQYF,TGTGCCACGCGAAGCGGGAGTGCAGATACGCAGTATTTT
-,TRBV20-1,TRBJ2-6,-,CSAVSTPGANVLTF,TGCAGTGCCGTTAGCACTCCTGGGGCCAACGTCCTGACTTTC
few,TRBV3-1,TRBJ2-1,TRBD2,CASSQNTGGYNEQFF,TGTGCCAGCAGCCAAAATACGGGAGGTTACAATGAGCAGTTCTTC
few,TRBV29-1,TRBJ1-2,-,CSVERMAGAGRHYGYTF,TGCAGCGTTGAAAGGATGGCCGGTGCTGGGAGACACTATGGCTACACCTTC
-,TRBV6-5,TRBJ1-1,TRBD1,CASSYQPGLTGGVTEAFF,TGTGCCAGCAGTTACCAACCAGGACTTACAGGGGGTGTAACTGAAGCTTTCTTT
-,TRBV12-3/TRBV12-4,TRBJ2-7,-,CASTLPGTYEQYF,TGTGCCAGCACCCTCCCCGGGACCTACGAGCAGTACTTC
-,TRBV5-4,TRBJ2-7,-,CASSLGGIFHEQYF,TGTGCCAGCAGCTTGGGAGGGATCTTCCACGAGCAGTACTTC
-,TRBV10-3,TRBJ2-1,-,CAADGGSGGNEQFF,TGTGCCGCCGACGGTGGCTCTGGGGGGAATGAGCAGTTCTTC
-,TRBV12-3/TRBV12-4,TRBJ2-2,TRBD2,CASTPLAAGELFF,TGTGCCAGCACCCCTCTAGCGGCCGGGGAGCTGTTTTTT
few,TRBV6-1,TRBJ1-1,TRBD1,CASINPSGGTEAFF,TGTGCCAGCATCAACCCGTCAGGGGGCACTGAAGCTTTCTTT
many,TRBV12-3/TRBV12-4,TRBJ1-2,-,CASRGANYGYTF,TGTGCCAGCAGGGGCGCCAACTATGGCTACACCTTC
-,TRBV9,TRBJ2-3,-,CASSVWETPDTQYF,TGTGCCAGCAGCGTGTGGGAGACGCCAGATACGCAGTATTTT
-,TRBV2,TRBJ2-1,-,CASREGQTGNEQFF,TGTGCCAGCAGGGAGGGACAGACCGGCAATGAGCAGTTCTTC
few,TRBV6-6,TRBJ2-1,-,CASTPWASNEQFF,TGTGCCAGCACCCCATGGGCCAGCAATGAGCAGTTCTTC
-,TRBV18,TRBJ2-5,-,CASSPGKAQETQYF,TGTGCCAGCTCACCAGGGAAGGCGCAAGAGACCCAGTACTTC
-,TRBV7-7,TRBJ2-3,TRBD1,CASSRGTGHLDTQYF,TGTGCTAGCAGCCGAGGGACAGGGCATTTAGATACGCAGTATTTT
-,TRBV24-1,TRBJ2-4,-,CATSDAGENIQYF,TGTGCCACCAGTGATGCAGGCGAAAACATTCAGTACTTC
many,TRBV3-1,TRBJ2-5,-,CASSSRAGQETQYF,TGTGCCAGCAGCAGCAGGGCGGGGCAAGAGACCCAGTACTTC
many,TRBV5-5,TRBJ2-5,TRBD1,CASSLGTVQETQYF,TGTGCCAGCAGTCTCGGGACAGTTCAAGAGACCCAGTACTTC
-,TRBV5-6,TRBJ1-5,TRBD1,CASSFRGAGGYQPQHF,TGTGCCAGCAGTTTCCGGGGGGCAGGGGGGTATCAGCCCCAGCATTTT
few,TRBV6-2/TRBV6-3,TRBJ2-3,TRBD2,CASSRLAGVSDTQYF,TGTGCCAGCAGTAGACTAGCGGGAGTATCAGATACGCAGTATTTT
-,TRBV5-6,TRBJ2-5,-,CASSLRRAGETQYF,TGTGCCAGCAGCCTCCGAAGGGCCGGGGAGACCCAGTACTTC
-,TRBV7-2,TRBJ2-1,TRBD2,CASITQAGTHEQFF,TGTGCCAGCATCACTCAAGCGGGAACCCATGAGCAGTTCTTC
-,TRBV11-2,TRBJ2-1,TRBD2,CASSLETGTSIDNEQFF,TGTGCCAGCAGCTTAGAAACCGGGACTAGCATAGACAATGAGCAGTTCTTC
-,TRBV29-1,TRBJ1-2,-,CSVDRDYTF,TGCAGCGTTGACAGGGACTACACCTTC
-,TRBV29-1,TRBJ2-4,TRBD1,CSVLTEGGRNIQYF,TGCAGCGTTTTAACTGAAGGGGGCAGAAACATTCAGTACTTC
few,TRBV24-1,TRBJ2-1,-,CATSLGAAGEQFF,TGTGCCACCAGTTTGGGGGCGGCGGGTGAGCAGTTCTTC
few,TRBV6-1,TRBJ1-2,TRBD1,CASSEQGAGGYTF,TGTGCCAGCAGTGAACAGGGGGCAGGTGGCTACACCTTC
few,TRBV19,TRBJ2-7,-,CASSIAHQMGSGAYEQYF,TGTGCCAGTAGTATAGCCCATCAGATGGGTAGCGGTGCCTACGAGCAGTACTTC
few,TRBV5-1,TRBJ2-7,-,CASSLGQPNEQYF,TGCGCCAGCAGCTTGGGACAGCCCAACGAGCAGTACTTC
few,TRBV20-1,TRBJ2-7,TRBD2,CSARLGLAGRGFSYEQYF,TGCAGTGCTCGCCTTGGACTAGCGGGACGGGGCTTTTCCTACGAGCAGTACTTC
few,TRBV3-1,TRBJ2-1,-,CASSQGGTSYNEQFF,TGTGCCAGCAGCCAAGGAGGAACCTCCTACAATGAGCAGTTCTTC
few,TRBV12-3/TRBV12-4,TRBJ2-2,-,CASSFQLNTGELFF,TGTGCCAGCAGTTTTCAGTTGAACACCGGGGAGCTGTTTTTT
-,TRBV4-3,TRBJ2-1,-,CASSHDTYNEQFF,TGCGCCAGCAGCCACGACACATACAATGAGCAGTTCTTC
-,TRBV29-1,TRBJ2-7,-,CSVQLARDYEQYF,TGCAGCGTTCAGCTAGCGAGGGACTACGAGCAGTACTTC
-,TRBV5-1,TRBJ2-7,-,CASGGGAPSSYEQYF,TGCGCCAGCGGCGGAGGAGCCCCGAGCTCCTACGAGCAGTACTTC
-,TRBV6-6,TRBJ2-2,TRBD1,CASSDRVKLFF,TGTGCCAGCTCCGACAGGGTAAAGCTGTTTTTT
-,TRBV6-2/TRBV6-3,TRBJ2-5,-,CASTKRETQYF,TGTGCCAGCACCAAGAGAGAGACCCAGTACTTC
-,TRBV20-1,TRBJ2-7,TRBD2,CSARPLLALNEQYF,TGCAGTGCTAGGCCCTTACTAGCGCTAAACGAGCAGTACTTC
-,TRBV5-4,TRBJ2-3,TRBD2,CASSLLAGGPFSTDTQYF,TGTGCCAGCAGCTTATTGGCGGGAGGGCCATTTAGCACAGATACGCAGTATTTT
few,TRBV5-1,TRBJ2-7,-,CASSLAIAKGLSYEQYF,TGCGCCAGCAGCTTGGCCATAGCCAAGGGACTTTCCTACGAGCAGTACTTC
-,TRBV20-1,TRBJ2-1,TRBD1,CSAREATGGIGEQFF,TGCAGTGCTAGAGAGGCGACAGGGGGCATAGGTGAGCAGTTCTTC
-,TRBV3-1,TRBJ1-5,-,CASSWGGGPQHF,TGTGCCAGCAGCTGGGGTGGGGGGCCCCAGCATTTT
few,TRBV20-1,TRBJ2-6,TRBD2,CSAKRLAGYSGANVLTF,TGCAGTGCTAAAAGACTAGCGGGATACTCTGGGGCCAACGTCCTGACTTTC
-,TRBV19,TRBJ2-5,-,CASSITGREETQYF,TGTGCCAGTAGTATCACAGGGCGGGAAGAGACCCAGTACTTC
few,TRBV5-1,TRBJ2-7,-,CASSLVGRPSSYEQYF,TGCGCCAGCAGCTTGGTTGGCAGACCAAGCTCCTACGAGCAGTACTTC
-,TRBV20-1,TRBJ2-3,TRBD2,CSARGASGSPDTQYF,TGCAGTGCTAGGGGGGCTAGCGGGAGTCCAGATACGCAGTATTTT